This TCR beta chain is from a study of blood T cells in healthy people across ages. In germline, CDR1 is SGHRS, CDR2 YFSETQ. The CDR3 is 16 amino acids. V shed 2 bases and J 0 bases; nucleotides not matched to a gene: 4. A J-beta primer mix and a sample-barcoded 5' primer were used in a second PCR of about 7 to 12 cycles. Via MiXCR, TCRdb re-called the 5' RACE reads, giving one row per CDR3 protein. The sample lists some 900,000 distinct CDR3 sequences; roughly 48% were seen once. The receptor was isolated from a man aged 30 to 45 in good health. V and J are TRBV5-1 and TRBJ2-3; TRBD2 agrees at 9 bases. The material sequenced was blood. The CDR3 here is CASSLAGGTSTDTQYF. For the CDR3, the DNA is TGCGCCAGCAGCTTAGCGGGGGGAACGAGCACAGATACGCAGTATTTT.